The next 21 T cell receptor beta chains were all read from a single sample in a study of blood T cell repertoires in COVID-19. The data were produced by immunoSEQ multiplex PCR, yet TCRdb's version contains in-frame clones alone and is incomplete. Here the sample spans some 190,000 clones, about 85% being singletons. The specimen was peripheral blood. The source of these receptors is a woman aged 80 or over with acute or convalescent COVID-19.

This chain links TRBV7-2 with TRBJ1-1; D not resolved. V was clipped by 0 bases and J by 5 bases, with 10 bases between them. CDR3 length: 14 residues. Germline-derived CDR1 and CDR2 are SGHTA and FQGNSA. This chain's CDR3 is CASSLAPPVTEAFF. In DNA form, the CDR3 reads TGTGCCAGCAGCTTAGCGCCCCCGGTGACTGAAGCTTTCTTT.

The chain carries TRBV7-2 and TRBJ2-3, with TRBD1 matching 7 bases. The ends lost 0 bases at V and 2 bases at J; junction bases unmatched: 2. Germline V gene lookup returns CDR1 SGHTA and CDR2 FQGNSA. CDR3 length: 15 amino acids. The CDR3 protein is CASSLATGFTDTQYF. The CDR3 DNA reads TGTGCCAGCAGCTTAGCGACAGGGTTCACAGATACGCAGTATTTT. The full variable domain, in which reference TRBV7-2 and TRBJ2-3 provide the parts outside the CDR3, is GAGVSQSPSNKVTEKGKDVELRCDPISGHTALYWYRQSLGQGLEFLIYFQGNSAPDKSGLPSDRFSAERTGGSVSTLTIQRTQQEDSAVYLCASSLATGFTDTQYFGPGTRLTVL.

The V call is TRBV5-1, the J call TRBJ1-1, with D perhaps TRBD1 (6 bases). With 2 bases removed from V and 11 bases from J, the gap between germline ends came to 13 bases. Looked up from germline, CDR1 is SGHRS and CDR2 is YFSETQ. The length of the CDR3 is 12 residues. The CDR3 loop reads CASSLSQGRAFF. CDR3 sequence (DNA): TGCGCCAGCAGCTTATCACAGGGAAGGGCTTTCTTT.

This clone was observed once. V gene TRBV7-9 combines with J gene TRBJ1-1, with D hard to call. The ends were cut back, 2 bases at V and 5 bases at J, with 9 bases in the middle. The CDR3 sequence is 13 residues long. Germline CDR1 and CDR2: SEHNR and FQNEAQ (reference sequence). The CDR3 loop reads CASSLPGGTEAFF. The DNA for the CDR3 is TGTGCCAGCAGCTTACCGGGTGGGACTGAAGCTTTCTTT.

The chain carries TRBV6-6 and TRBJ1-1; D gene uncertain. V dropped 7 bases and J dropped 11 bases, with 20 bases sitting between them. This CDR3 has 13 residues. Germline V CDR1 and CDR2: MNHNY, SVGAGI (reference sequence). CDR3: CASTQRGGSWAFF. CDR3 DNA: TGTGCCAGCACCCAACGAGGAGGGTCATGGGCTTTCTTT.

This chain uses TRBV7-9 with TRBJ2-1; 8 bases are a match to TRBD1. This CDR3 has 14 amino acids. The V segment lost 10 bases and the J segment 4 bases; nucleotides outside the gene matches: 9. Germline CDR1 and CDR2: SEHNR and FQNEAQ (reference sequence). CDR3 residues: CATNPGQEYNEQFF. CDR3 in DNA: TGTGCCACGAATCCGGGACAGGAGTACAATGAGCAGTTCTTC.

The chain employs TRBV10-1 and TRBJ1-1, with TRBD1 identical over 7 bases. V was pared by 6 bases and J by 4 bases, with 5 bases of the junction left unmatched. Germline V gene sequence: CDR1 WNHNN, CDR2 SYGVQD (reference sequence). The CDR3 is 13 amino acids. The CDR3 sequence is CASRDRPGTEAFF. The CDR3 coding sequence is TGCGCCAGCAGGGACAGGCCGGGCACTGAAGCTTTCTTT.

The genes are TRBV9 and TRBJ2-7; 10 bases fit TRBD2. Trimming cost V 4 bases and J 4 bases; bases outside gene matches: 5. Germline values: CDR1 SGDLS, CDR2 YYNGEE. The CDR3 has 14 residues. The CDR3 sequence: CASSPSGSLYEQYF. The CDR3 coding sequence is TGTGCCAGCAGCCCTAGCGGGAGTCTATACGAGCAGTACTTC. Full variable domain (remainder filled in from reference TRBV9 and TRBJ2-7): DSGVTQTPKHLITATGQRVTLRCSPRSGDLSVYWYQQSLDQGLQFLIQYYNGEERAKGNILERFSAQQFPDLHSELNLSSLELGDSALYFCASSPSGSLYEQYFGPGTRLTVT.

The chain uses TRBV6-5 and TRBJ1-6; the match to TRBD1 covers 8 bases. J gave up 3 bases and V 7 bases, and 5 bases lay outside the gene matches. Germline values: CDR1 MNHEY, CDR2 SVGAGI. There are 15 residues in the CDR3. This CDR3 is CASTPGTGYNSPLHF. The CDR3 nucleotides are TGTGCCAGCACCCCAGGGACAGGCTATAATTCACCCCTCCACTTT.

The CDR3 DNA reads TGTGCCAGCAGCTTGGCAGGGGTAGAGACCCAGTACTTC. Its translation is CASSLAGVETQYF. This chain links TRBV5-4 with TRBJ2-5, with D perhaps TRBD1 (6 bases). V lost 0 bases and J lost 4, with 7 bases in between. The CDR3 is made up of 13 amino acids. CDR1 and CDR2 (germline): SGHNT, YYREEE (reference sequence).

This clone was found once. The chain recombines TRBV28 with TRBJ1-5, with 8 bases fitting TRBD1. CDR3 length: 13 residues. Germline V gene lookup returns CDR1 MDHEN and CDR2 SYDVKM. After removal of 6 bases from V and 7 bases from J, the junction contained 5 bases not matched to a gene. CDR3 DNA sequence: TGTGCCAGCAGGCGACAGGGGCGCCAGCCCCAGCATTTT. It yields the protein CASRRQGRQPQHF. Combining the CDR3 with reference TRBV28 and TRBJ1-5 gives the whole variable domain DVKVTQSSRYLVKRTGEKVFLECVQDMDHENMFWYRQDPGLGLRLIYFSYDVKMKEKGDIPEGYSVSREKKERFSLILESASTNQTSMYLCASRRQGRQPQHFGDGTRLSIL.

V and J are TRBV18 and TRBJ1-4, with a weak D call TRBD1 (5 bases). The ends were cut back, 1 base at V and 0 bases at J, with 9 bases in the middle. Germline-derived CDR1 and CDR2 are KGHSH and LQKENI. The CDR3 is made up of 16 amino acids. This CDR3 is CASSPRTGTTNEKLFF. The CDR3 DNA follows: TGTGCCAGCTCACCACGTACAGGAACAACTAATGAAAAACTGTTTTTT.

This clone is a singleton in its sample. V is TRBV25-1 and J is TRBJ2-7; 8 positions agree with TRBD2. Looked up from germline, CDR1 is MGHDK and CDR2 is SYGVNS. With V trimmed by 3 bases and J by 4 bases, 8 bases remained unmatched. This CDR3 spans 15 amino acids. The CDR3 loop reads CASSEGAGVKYEQYF. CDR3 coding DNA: TGTGCCAGCAGTGAGGGAGCGGGAGTAAAATACGAGCAGTACTTC.

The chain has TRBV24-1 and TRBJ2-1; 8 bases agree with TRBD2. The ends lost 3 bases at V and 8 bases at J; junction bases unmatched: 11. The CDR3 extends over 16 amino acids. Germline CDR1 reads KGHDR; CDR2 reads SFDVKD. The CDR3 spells CATSDPSGRSGDEQFF. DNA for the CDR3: TGTGCCACCAGTGATCCCAGCGGGAGAAGTGGCGATGAGCAGTTCTTC.

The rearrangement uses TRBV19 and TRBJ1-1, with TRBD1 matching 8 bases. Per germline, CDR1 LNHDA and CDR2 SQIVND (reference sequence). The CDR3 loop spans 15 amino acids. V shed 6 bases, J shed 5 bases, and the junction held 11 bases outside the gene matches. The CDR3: CASRKKQGVFTEAFF. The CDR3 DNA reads TGTGCCAGTAGAAAGAAACAGGGGGTGTTTACTGAAGCTTTCTTT.

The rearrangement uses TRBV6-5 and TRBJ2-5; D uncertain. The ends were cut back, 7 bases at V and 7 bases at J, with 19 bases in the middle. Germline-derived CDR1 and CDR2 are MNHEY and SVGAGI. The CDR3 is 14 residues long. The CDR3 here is CASTRSRLIGTQYF. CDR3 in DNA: TGTGCCAGCACCCGCTCCCGACTCATAGGGACCCAGTACTTC.

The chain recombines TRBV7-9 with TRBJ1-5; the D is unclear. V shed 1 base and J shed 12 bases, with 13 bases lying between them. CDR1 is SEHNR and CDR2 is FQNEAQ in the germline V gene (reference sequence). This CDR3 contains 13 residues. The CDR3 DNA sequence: TGTGCCAGCAGCTTAGGGCCAGAGAGGTTCCAGCATTTT. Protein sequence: CASSLGPERFQHF.

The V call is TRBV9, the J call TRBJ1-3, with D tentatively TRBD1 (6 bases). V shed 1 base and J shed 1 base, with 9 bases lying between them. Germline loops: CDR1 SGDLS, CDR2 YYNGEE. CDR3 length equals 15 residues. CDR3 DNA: TGTGCCAGCAGCGTAACAGGGTTTTCTGGAAACACCATATATTTT. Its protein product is CASSVTGFSGNTIYF. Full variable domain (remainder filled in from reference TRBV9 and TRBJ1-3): DSGVTQTPKHLITATGQRVTLRCSPRSGDLSVYWYQQSLDQGLQFLIQYYNGEERAKGNILERFSAQQFPDLHSELNLSSLELGDSALYFCASSVTGFSGNTIYFGEGSWLTVV.

The CDR3 DNA is TGTGCCAGCAGCGTAGAGGGGCGCACTGAAGCTTTCTTT. Amino acids: CASSVEGRTEAFF. This sequence joins TRBV9 and TRBJ1-1; D may be TRBD1 (5 bases). Germline V gene data show CDR1 as SGDLS and CDR2 as YYNGEE. V lost 0 bases to trimming and J lost 4 bases, with 7 bases between them. The CDR3 has 13 amino acids.

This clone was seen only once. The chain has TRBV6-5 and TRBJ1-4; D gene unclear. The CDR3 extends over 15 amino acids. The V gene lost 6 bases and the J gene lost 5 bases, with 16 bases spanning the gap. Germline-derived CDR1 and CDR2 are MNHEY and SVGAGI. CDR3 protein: CASRPWGGRNEKLFF. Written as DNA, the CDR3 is TGTGCCAGCAGACCCTGGGGAGGGAGAAATGAAAAACTGTTTTTT.

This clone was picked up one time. In DNA, the CDR3 is TGTGCCAGCAGCCCCCAGCGGGGGAGCAGTGAGCAGTTCTTC. Encoded protein: CASSPQRGSSEQFF. This chain connects TRBV7-3 to TRBJ2-1, with TRBD2 identical over 8 bases. J lost 9 bases, V lost 5 bases, and 9 bases had no gene match. CDR3 length: 14 amino acids. Germline V gene lookup returns CDR1 SGHTA and CDR2 FQGTGA.